This T cell receptor beta chain comes out of a study of T-cell reconstitution after alpha-beta-depleted transplantation in children. Notes on the study in general: From newly produced T cells came most of the T-cell counts and diversity one year after transplant.

The V end lost 6 bases, the J end lost 3 bases, and 15 bases lay between the germline ends. This CDR3 comprises 14 residues. Germline values: CDR1 MNHNS, CDR2 SASEGT. Points on this clonotype: Its antigen is currently unknown.

The TCRbeta library incorporated unique molecular identifiers. Each CDR3 protein gets one entry after TCRdb re-called the PCR reads with MiXCR. The sample shows about 5,900 distinct CDR3 sequences, 15% to 17% of them seen only once. The source was PBMCs, mostly from graft donor cells, collected 180 days after TCRalphabeta/CD19-depleted stem cell transplant. The origin of this receptor is a patient under 10 years old who had a stem cell transplant for inherited bone marrow failure, so the T cells may come from the graft donor. This chain links TRBV6-1 with TRBJ2-7, with D perhaps TRBD1 or TRBD2 (6 bases each). CDR3 sequence reads: CASSAARGGYEQYF. CDR3 bases: TGTGCCAGCAGCGCCGCCAGGGGAGGCTACGAGCAGTACTTC.